This passage covers 11 T cell receptor beta chains from one sample sequenced in a study of CD8 T cells in ankylosing spondylitis (dated by TCRdb to 2016 to 2017). The library was built by means of 5' RACE. Sequenced using an Illumina HiSeq 2500. TCRdb applied fastp at Q25 and MiXCR to the public reads, then kept only in-frame beta chains. One record per CDR3 amino acid sequence lists the most common genes and DNA. The sample data list about 35,000 distinct CDR3 sequences, and 3% of these were observed just once. The top ten clonotypes cover roughly 2.8% of the sample. The sample consisted of blood, either unsorted or a sorted T cell fraction (not recorded which). These receptors came from a male donor with ankylosing spondylitis or in good health (not recorded which).

The sample holds a few counts of this clonotype. The chain combines TRBV9 with TRBJ2-7; possibly TRBD2 for D (5 bases). The CDR3 runs 13 residues. The ends were cut back, 2 bases at V and 7 bases at J, with 13 bases in the middle. Germline CDR1 SGDLS, CDR2 YYNGEE. The CDR3: CASSVSDLQEQYV. The CDR3 coding sequence is TGTGCCAGCAGCGTTTCGGACTTGCAGGAGCAGTACGTC.

This clonotype was observed many times. As DNA, the CDR3 is TGCGCCAGCAGTCATCCAGGGTCCCCCCAGGTCGGCACAGATACGCAGTATTTT. Its protein is CASSHPGSPQVGTDTQYF. J is TRBJ2-3 and V is TRBV23-1, with a weak D call TRBD1 (5 bases). TRBV23-1 is an open reading frame whose function is uncertain. Trimming took 3 bases from V and 1 from J, leaving 20 bases between them. The CDR3 length is 18 residues.

This clonotype counts as medium-sized. The chain couples TRBV27 to TRBJ1-5; 8 positions agree with TRBD1. The CDR3 consists of 15 residues. Germline CDR1 and CDR2: MNHEY and SMNVEV (reference sequence). Trimming took 5 bases from V and 5 from J; bases not matched to a gene: 8. The CDR3 here is CASSPPDRVDQPQHF. The CDR3 nucleotides are TGTGCCAGCAGTCCCCCGGACAGGGTTGATCAGCCCCAGCATTTT.

Ten or more counts support this clonotype. This sequence joins TRBV9 and TRBJ1-2; 8 bases match TRBD1. V shed 0 bases, J shed 2 bases, and the junction held 6 bases outside the gene matches. This CDR3 is 16 amino acids long. Germline V lookup: CDR1 SGDLS, CDR2 YYNGEE. The CDR3 nucleotides read TGTGCCAGCAGCGTAGGGCCAGGGGGCTCGAACTATGGCTACACCTTC. Its translation is CASSVGPGGSNYGYTF.

This clonotype occurred many times. The chain employs TRBV9 and TRBJ1-1; D gene unclear. The V gene lost 3 bases and the J gene lost 5 bases, with 20 bases spanning the gap. The CDR3 runs to 16 residues. Germline V gene lookup returns CDR1 SGDLS and CDR2 YYNGEE. DNA of the CDR3: TGTGCCAGCAGCGCCGTAGGAGGAGGTCGTGGGACTGAAGCTTTCTTT. Translating it yields CASSAVGGGRGTEAFF.

This clonotype was recorded at least ten times. The genes are TRBV9 and TRBJ2-2; D possibly corresponds to TRBD2 (6 bases). This CDR3 is built from 14 residues. Deletions cut 7 bases from V and 1 base from J, with 11 bases between. The germline V gene has CDR1 SGDLS and CDR2 YYNGEE. The CDR3 loop reads CASQPGGNTGELFF. In DNA form, the CDR3 reads TGTGCCAGCCAACCCGGGGGGAACACCGGGGAGCTGTTTTTT.

There are many counts of this clonotype. The chain has TRBV9 and TRBJ2-3, with D possibly being TRBD2 (5 bases). Deletions cut 0 bases from V and 3 bases from J, with 11 bases between. Looked up from germline, CDR1 is SGDLS and CDR2 is YYNGEE. The length of the CDR3 is 15 residues. The CDR3 coding sequence is TGTGCCAGCAGCGTAGGAGGGATAGGGACAGATACGCAGTATTTT. Its protein is CASSVGGIGTDTQYF.

V gene TRBV9 combines with J gene TRBJ1-2; D is undetermined. V lost 4 bases, J lost 5 bases, and 18 bases lay in between. CDR1 is SGDLS and CDR2 is YYNGEE in the germline V gene. CDR3 length equals 15 residues. The CDR3 DNA sequence: TGTGCCAGCAGCCCCCAAGAGCGGACCGGGTATGGCTACACCTTC. It codes for CASSPQERTGYGYTF.

There are many counts of this clonotype. This chain connects TRBV9 to TRBJ1-2, with 7 bases aligning to TRBD1. This CDR3 is built from 20 residues. CDR1 is SGDLS and CDR2 is YYNGEE in the germline V gene. J lost 2 bases, V lost 4 bases, and 23 bases had no gene match. CDR3 sequence (DNA): TGTGCCAGCAGCTCCGGGAGTCTGATGGGACAGACTCCCCCGAACTATGGCTACACCTTC. It yields the protein CASSSGSLMGQTPPNYGYTF.

The CDR3 reads CASSVKSGGVTDTQYF. Written as DNA, the CDR3 is TGTGCCAGCAGCGTGAAAAGCGGGGGGGTCACAGATACGCAGTATTTT. The rearrangement uses TRBV9 and TRBJ2-3, with 10 positions matching TRBD2. Germline lookup yields CDR1 SGDLS and CDR2 YYNGEE. CDR3 size: 16 residues. The junction had 5 bases not matched to a gene; V was cut back by 2 bases and J by 2 bases.

This clonotype was counted many times. The DNA for the CDR3 is TGTGCCAGCAGCGTAGGGGGCAGACGCAATCAGCCCCAGCATTTT. Residues: CASSVGGRRNQPQHF. The V and J genes are TRBV9 and TRBJ1-5, with TRBD1 as a possible D gene (5 bases). The CDR3 is 15 residues long. Trimming removed 0 bases at V and 2 bases at J, with 9 bases between. The germline CDR1 and CDR2 sequences are SGDLS and YYNGEE. The complete variable domain, with remaining parts taken from reference TRBV9 and TRBJ1-5, reads DSGVTQTPKHLITATGQRVTLRCSPRSGDLSVYWYQQSLDQGLQFLIQYYNGEERAKGNILERFSAQQFPDLHSELNLSSLELGDSALYFCASSVGGRRNQPQHFGDGTRLSIL.